Listed here are 31 T cell receptor beta chains from one sample, sequenced in a study of T-cell memory formation after mild COVID-19. TCRdb ran MiXCR on the 5' RACE reads and lists one entry per CDR3 protein. Among about 44,000 distinct CDR3 sequences, 7.3% were seen once, and the ten largest hold 1.4% to 1.5%. Input material: PBMCs or a T cell subset sorted from them (not recorded which). The receptor source for this set is a man between 18 and 29 years old who had mild COVID-19 (a few samples of this study predate the infection). Cell type and time point are not known.

This clonotype was observed at least ten times. This chain connects TRBV18 to TRBJ2-7; TRBD1 is a possible D gene (6 bases). The CDR3 spans 12 residues. Germline loops: CDR1 KGHSH, CDR2 LQKENI. The ends were cut back, 3 bases at V and 3 bases at J, with 6 bases in the middle. In DNA form, the CDR3 reads TGTGCCAGCTCACCGGACAGCTACGAGCAGTACGTC. Translated: CASSPDSYEQYV.

This clonotype was observed a few times. The chain combines TRBV7-2 with TRBJ1-2; 7 bases fit TRBD1. This CDR3 is 14 amino acids long. V was pared by 5 bases and J by 4 bases, with 7 bases of the junction left unmatched. Germline lookup yields CDR1 SGHTA and CDR2 FQGNSA. The CDR3 protein is CASSPIRDSYGYTF. DNA for the CDR3: TGTGCCAGCAGCCCGATCCGGGACAGCTATGGCTACACCTTC.

Only a few counts were recorded for this clonotype. V and J are TRBV12-3 or TRBV12-4 and TRBJ1-1, with unresolved D. The CDR3 covers 15 residues. V was clipped by 5 bases and J by 1 base, with 14 bases between them. The CDR3 coding sequence is TGTGCCAGCAGTCATCCGGAGATGGGGAACACTGAAGCTTTCTTT. Translating it yields CASSHPEMGNTEAFF.

This clonotype was observed many times. The chain joins TRBV5-6 to TRBJ2-3; D is undetermined. This CDR3 region has 12 residues. Looked up from germline, CDR1 is SGHDT and CDR2 is YYEEEE. V was trimmed by 3 bases and J by 10 bases, leaving 12 bases between them. Here the CDR3 DNA reads TGTGCCAGCAGCTGGCGATCTCAAGCGCAGTATTTT. Protein sequence: CASSWRSQAQYF.

The chain recombines TRBV7-9 with TRBJ2-3; D is unresolved. The CDR3 length is 15 residues. The ends were cut back, 2 bases at V and 6 bases at J, with 15 bases in the middle. Germline CDR1 reads SEHNR; CDR2 reads FQNEAQ (reference sequence). The CDR3 protein is CASSLSPVGSDTQYF. The CDR3 DNA reads TGTGCCAGCAGCTTAAGCCCCGTAGGGTCGGATACGCAGTATTTT.

The genes are TRBV7-2 and TRBJ1-4, with 8 bases aligning to TRBD1. Trimming took 5 bases from V and 7 from J; bases not matched to a gene: 9. The length of the CDR3 is 15 residues. The germline V gene has CDR1 SGHTA and CDR2 FQGNSA. CDR3 sequence reads: CASSIETGVGEKLFF. In DNA, the CDR3 is TGTGCCAGCAGCATAGAGACAGGGGTTGGTGAAAAACTGTTTTTT.

A few counts support this clonotype. The chain employs TRBV7-2 and TRBJ1-1; D call uncertain. CDR3 length: 14 amino acids. CDR1 SGHTA and CDR2 FQGNSA come from the germline V gene. The V gene lost 5 bases and the J gene lost 10 bases, with 20 bases spanning the gap. In DNA form, the CDR3 reads TGTGCCAGCAGCCCAACGGGTCGAGCCGAGGGAGCTTTCTTT. This gives the protein CASSPTGRAEGAFF.

This clonotype has just a few counts. The rearrangement joins TRBV7-2 to TRBJ2-2, with D possibly matching TRBD2 (6 bases). Germline V gives CDR1 SGHTA, CDR2 FQGNSA. The CDR3 is 14 amino acids. V was trimmed by 7 bases and J by 6 bases, leaving 15 bases between them. The CDR3 nucleotides read TGTGCCAGCAAACGGGGGAAGAGTTCCGGGGAGCTGTTTTTT. It encodes CASKRGKSSGELFF.

This clonotype was detected only a few times. The chain carries TRBV11-2 and TRBJ1-2, with D perhaps matching TRBD1 (6 bases). The germline V gene has CDR1 SGHAT and CDR2 FQNNGV. V lost 6 bases and J 0 bases, leaving 17 bases between the germline ends. This CDR3 spans 16 amino acids. CDR3 in amino acids: CASRTLTGRTNYGYTF. CDR3 bases: TGTGCCAGCAGAACCCTAACAGGGCGGACTAACTATGGCTACACCTTC.

A single count supports this clonotype. The chain recombines TRBV5-1 with TRBJ1-1, with TRBD1 as a possible D gene (6 bases). Germline V gene lookup returns CDR1 SGHRS and CDR2 YFSETQ. Between the trimmed V and J ends, which lost 4 bases and 5 bases, there was a span of 12 bases. The CDR3 totals 13 residues. The CDR3 here is CASSQDSRTEAFF. The DNA of the CDR3 is TGCGCCAGCAGCCAGGACAGCAGGACTGAAGCTTTCTTT.

This clonotype was seen a few times. The chain couples TRBV5-1 to TRBJ2-1; D ambiguous. Germline V gene sequence: CDR1 SGHRS, CDR2 YFSETQ. V lost 0 bases, J lost 0 bases, and 10 bases lay in between. The CDR3 has 16 amino acids. CDR3 residues: CASSLEPRSSYNEQFF. The CDR3 DNA is TGCGCCAGCAGCTTGGAACCGCGTAGCTCCTACAATGAGCAGTTCTTC.

In its sample, this clonotype is medium-sized. The chain is built from TRBV12-3 or TRBV12-4 and TRBJ2-3; 7 positions agree with TRBD1. Germline trimming cut 6 bases from V and 0 bases from J; bases unmatched to any gene: 15. This CDR3 region has 18 residues. The DNA of the CDR3 is TGTGCCAGCAGACAGGAAGAGGTCGGGACAGCTAGCACAGATACGCAGTATTTT. It specifies CASRQEEVGTASTDTQYF.

The rearrangement links TRBV7-2 to TRBJ2-1, with D uncertain. Germline values: CDR1 SGHTA, CDR2 FQGNSA. The length of the CDR3 is 15 residues. Trimming cost V 3 bases and J 4 bases, with 13 bases left between them. The CDR3 DNA reads as TGTGCCAGCAGCTTCACCGAAAACTCGTACAATGAGCAGTTCTTC. Protein: CASSFTENSYNEQFF.

In its sample, this clonotype was seen a few times. The chain links TRBV6-1 to TRBJ2-7, with 8 bases aligning to TRBD1. Germline V gene data show CDR1 as MNHNS and CDR2 as SASEGT. This CDR3 has 14 amino acids. The junction had 4 bases not matched to a gene; V was cut back by 6 bases and J by 0 bases. DNA for the CDR3: TGTGCCAGCAGGGGACAGGTCTCCTCCTACGAGCAGTACTTC. Residues: CASRGQVSSYEQYF.

This clonotype has more than one count but fewer than ten. The chain joins TRBV7-2 to TRBJ2-5, with D perhaps matching TRBD1 (6 bases). CDR3 size: 17 residues. CDR1 SGHTA and CDR2 FQGNSA come from the germline V gene. V lost 1 base and J 4 bases, leaving 19 bases between the germline ends. CDR3 residues: CASSLGFRDTRGETQYF. CDR3 bases: TGTGCCAGCAGCTTAGGTTTCCGGGACACGAGGGGAGAGACCCAGTACTTC.

The chain combines TRBV2 with TRBJ2-5, with TRBD2 identical over 8 bases. After removal of 4 bases from V and 4 bases from J, the junction contained 11 bases not matched to a gene. Germline V gene data show CDR1 as SNHLY and CDR2 as FYNNEI. This CDR3 is 16 amino acids long. CDR3 in amino acids: CASSVLSGGAGETQYF. DNA for the CDR3: TGTGCCAGCAGTGTTCTGTCCGGGGGGGCAGGAGAGACCCAGTACTTC.

This clonotype was picked up a small number of times. The chain recombines TRBV6-1 with TRBJ1-4; D unresolved. V lost 4 bases to trimming and J lost 0 bases, with 9 bases between them. Germline CDR1 is MNHNS and CDR2 is SASEGT. The CDR3 has 15 residues. DNA of the CDR3: TGTGCCAGCAGTGCCCGACATGCAACTAATGAAAAACTGTTTTTT. It codes for CASSARHATNEKLFF.

This clonotype occurred a few times. The CDR3 nucleotides read TGCGCCAGCAGCTTGGCCGGGACGGAATCGCAGGGTGGCTACACCTTC. It translates to CASSLAGTESQGGYTF. This chain joins TRBV5-1 and TRBJ1-2; maybe TRBD1 (5 bases). CDR1 SGHRS and CDR2 YFSETQ come from the germline V gene. The germline V and J ends were trimmed by 0 bases and 7 bases, with 19 bases remaining between them. The CDR3 contains 16 residues.

This clonotype occurred many times. The gene calls are TRBV28 and TRBJ2-7; D gene unclear. Trimming took off 6 bases at V and 3 bases at J, with 12 bases between the two ends. Germline values: CDR1 MDHEN, CDR2 SYDVKM. CDR3 length: 13 residues. The CDR3 DNA reads TGTGCCAGCAGGCCGTCAGAAATCTACGAGCAGTACGTC. This sequence encodes CASRPSEIYEQYV.

This clonotype was seen only a few times. V and J are TRBV20-1 and TRBJ1-2; 7 bases map to TRBD1. J was trimmed by 6 bases and V by 1 base; bases with no gene match: 8. This CDR3 has 14 residues. CDR1 and CDR2 from the germline V gene are DFQATT and SNEGSKA (reference sequence). CDR3 DNA: TGCAGTGCTAGAGTCCTCGGACAGGAAGATGGCTACACCTTC. Amino acid sequence: CSARVLGQEDGYTF.

The V gene is TRBV12-3 or TRBV12-4, the J gene TRBJ2-5; 10 bases are shared with TRBD2. J gave up 4 bases and V 3 bases, and 8 bases lay outside the gene matches. The CDR3 has 16 amino acids. CDR3 in amino acids: CASSFTSLAGVETQYF. CDR3 bases: TGTGCCAGCAGTTTTACGAGCCTAGCGGGGGTAGAGACCCAGTACTTC.

The rearrangement uses TRBV29-1 and TRBJ1-2; D is ambiguous. The germline V gene has CDR1 SQVTM and CDR2 ANQGSEA. This CDR3 contains 15 residues. V lost 2 bases to trimming and J lost 7 bases, with 20 bases between them. CDR3 nucleotides: TGCAGCGTTGAACCCTCTCTGGACGGGCGCGGTGGCTACACCTTC. Translating it yields CSVEPSLDGRGGYTF. The whole variable domain, filled in from reference TRBV29-1 and TRBJ1-2, reads SAVISQKPSRDICQRGTSLTIQCQVDSQVTMMFWYRQQPGQSLTLIATANQGSEATYESGFVIDKFPISRPNLTFSTLTVSNMSPEDSSIYLCSVEPSLDGRGGYTFGSGTRLTVV.

Many counts were recorded for this clonotype. The J gene is TRBJ2-2, the V gene TRBV4-3; no clear D gene. Trimming shortened V by 8 bases and J by 1 base, and 8 bases separated the two germline ends. This CDR3 has 13 residues. Germline CDR1 LGHNA, CDR2 YSLEER. The CDR3 sequence is CASQEMNTGELFF. The DNA of the CDR3 is TGCGCCAGCCAAGAGATGAACACCGGGGAGCTGTTTTTT.

V gene TRBV28 combines with J gene TRBJ2-7; tentatively, D is TRBD2 (5 bases). V lost 5 bases to trimming and J lost 5 bases, with 10 bases between them. This CDR3 comprises 12 residues. The germline V gene encodes CDR1 MDHEN and CDR2 SYDVKM. The CDR3 region has the DNA TGTGCCAGCAGTCAGAGGGATGACGAGCAGTACGTC. As protein: CASSQRDDEQYV.

This clonotype appeared a few times. The chain recombines TRBV15 with TRBJ2-2; D is undetermined. Germline CDR1 and CDR2: LNHNV and YYDKDF (reference sequence). Trimming removed 0 bases at V and 7 bases at J, with 12 bases between. The CDR3 has 15 amino acids. CDR3 nucleotide sequence: TGTGCCACCAGCAGAGATCGAGAATGGGACGGGGAGCTGTTTTTT. This codes for CATSRDREWDGELFF.

This clonotype was counted between two and nine times. This chain links TRBV7-2 with TRBJ2-3; possible D gene TRBD2, 5 bases. The V gene lost 1 base and the J gene lost 3 bases, with 11 bases spanning the gap. CDR3 length: 15 residues. Germline CDR1 and CDR2: SGHTA and FQGNSA. CDR3 protein: CASSLGSGNTDTQYF. The CDR3 DNA reads TGTGCCAGCAGCTTAGGATCGGGGAATACAGATACGCAGTATTTT.

The V call is TRBV28, the J call TRBJ1-2, with 7 bases aligning to TRBD1. Unmatched junction bases numbered 13, after V lost 10 bases and J lost 8 bases. Germline assignment: CDR1 MDHEN and CDR2 SYDVKM. The CDR3 spans 13 residues. The CDR3 region has the DNA TGTGCCATGTCATTTAGGCAGGGGGGCGGCTACACCTTC. Encoded protein: CAMSFRQGGGYTF.

This clonotype was observed a handful of times. The rearrangement joins TRBV5-6 to TRBJ2-3; TRBD2 aligns across 9 bases. This CDR3 is built from 17 residues. CDR1 SGHDT and CDR2 YYEEEE come from the germline V gene. V lost 1 base, J lost 5 bases, and 11 bases stayed unmatched. The CDR3 loop is CASSLIALAGYRDTQYF. As DNA, the CDR3 is TGTGCCAGCAGCTTGATCGCGCTAGCGGGGTATAGAGATACGCAGTATTTT.

This clonotype has more than one count but fewer than ten. The chain carries TRBV12-3 or TRBV12-4 and TRBJ2-7, with D perhaps being TRBD1 or TRBD2 (6 bases each). The V end lost 4 bases, the J end lost 4 bases, and 20 bases lay between the germline ends. This CDR3 spans 16 amino acids. The CDR3 region is CASSSKQGGLVYEQYF. For the CDR3, the DNA is TGTGCCAGCAGTTCCAAACAGGGAGGATTGGTATACGAGCAGTACTTC.

The chain uses TRBV7-9 and TRBJ1-1; 7 nucleotides align to TRBD1. The ends lost 5 bases at V and 1 base at J; junction bases unmatched: 7. The germline V gene encodes CDR1 SEHNR and CDR2 FQNEAQ (reference sequence). The CDR3 is made up of 15 amino acids. In nucleotides, the CDR3 is TGTGCCAGCAGCCCAAGGAGACAGGGGAACACTGAAGCTTTCTTT. It codes for CASSPRRQGNTEAFF.

The table lists this clonotype with a few counts. The CDR3 loop reads CASSESYREIFMNTEAFF. For the CDR3, the DNA is TGTGCCAGCAGCGAAAGCTACAGGGAAATCTTCATGAACACTGAAGCTTTCTTT. The chain has TRBV12-3 or TRBV12-4 and TRBJ1-1; possibly TRBD1 for D (6 bases). V lost 6 bases to trimming and J lost 0 bases, with 23 bases between them. The CDR3 extends over 18 amino acids.